Below, one T cell receptor (beta chain) is given with its context. CDR1 is SGHVT, CDR2 SQSDAQ, per germline. The CDR3 totals 16 residues. The ends lost 5 bases at V and 3 bases at J; junction bases unmatched: 7. The sample is drawn from a study of regulatory T cells in long-lasting Graves disease. The time point was: newly diagnosed GD, antithyroid drugs for less than 3 months. Scientists built the TCR library using RNA that was extracted from PBMCs. CDR3 regions were amplified by Arm-PCR using iRepertoire HTBI primers to build TCR beta libraries. Using its own MiXCR run on the multiplex PCR reads, TCRdb lists one record per CDR3 protein. The table has some 600,000 distinct CDR3 sequences, around 15% seen once. The data were also submitted as part of a second study, on T cells in Graves' hyperthyroidism and ophthalmopathy.

This specimen was peripheral blood mononuclear cells (PBMCs), taken at new diagnosis, from a patient treated with antithyroid drugs. The receptor's source is a man aged 18 to 30 with Graves disease. The chain is built from TRBV7-4 and TRBJ2-3; TRBD2 matches at 11 bases. In DNA, the CDR3 is TGTGCCAGCAGCCAAGGACCTAGCGGGAGGACAGATACGCAGTATTTT. Protein: CASSQGPSGRTDTQYF. The full variable domain, rest sourced from reference TRBV7-4 and TRBJ2-3, is GAGVSQSPRYKVAKRGRDVALRCDSISGHVTLYWYRQTLGQGSEVLTYSQSDAQRDKSGRPSGRFSAERPERSVSTLKIQRTEQGDSAVYLCASSQGPSGRTDTQYFGPGTRLTVL.